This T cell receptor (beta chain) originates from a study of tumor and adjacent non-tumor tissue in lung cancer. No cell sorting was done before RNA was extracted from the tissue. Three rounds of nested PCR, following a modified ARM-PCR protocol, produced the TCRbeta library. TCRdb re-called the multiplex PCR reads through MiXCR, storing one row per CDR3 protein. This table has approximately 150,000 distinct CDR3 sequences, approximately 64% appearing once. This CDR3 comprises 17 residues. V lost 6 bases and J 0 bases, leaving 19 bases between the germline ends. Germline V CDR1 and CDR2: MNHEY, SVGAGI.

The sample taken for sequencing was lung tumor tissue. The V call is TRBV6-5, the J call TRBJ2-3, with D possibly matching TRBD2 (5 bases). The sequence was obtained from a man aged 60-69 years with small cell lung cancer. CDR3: CASRRDSRATSTDTQYF. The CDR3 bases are TGTGCCAGCAGGAGGGATTCCCGGGCAACTAGCACAGATACGCAGTATTTT.